The clone carrying this TCR beta chain was counted ten times or more. What it binds is unknown. Transcripts of RNA were the source for amplifying TCR beta CDR3 regions. HTBI primers were used in a first-round RT-PCR, which preceded a second-round multiplex PCR. In TCRdb, the multiplex PCR reads were re-called with MiXCR into one record per CDR3 protein. This table holds roughly 410,000 distinct CDR3 sequences, 15% found once. This sample is drawn from a study of Graves' ophthalmopathy and Graves' hyperthyroidism. Germline CDR1 MNHEY, CDR2 SVGAGI. The CDR3 runs 13 residues. Between the trimmed V and J ends, which lost 1 base and 8 bases, there was a span of 11 bases. Study results and limitations: Thyroid clonotypes that were expanded above 0.001 frequency mostly also appeared in blood.

Participants with hyperthyroidism, aged 18 to 65, were newly diagnosed with under 2 months' duration. This rearrangement joins TRBV6-5 to TRBJ1-2; D gene unclear. What was sequenced was peripheral blood. The clonotype was recovered from a woman between 18 and 30 years old with stable Graves' hyperthyroidism. The CDR3 is CASSYYQAEGYTF. CDR3 nucleotides: TGTGCCAGCAGTTACTATCAAGCTGAGGGCTACACCTTC.